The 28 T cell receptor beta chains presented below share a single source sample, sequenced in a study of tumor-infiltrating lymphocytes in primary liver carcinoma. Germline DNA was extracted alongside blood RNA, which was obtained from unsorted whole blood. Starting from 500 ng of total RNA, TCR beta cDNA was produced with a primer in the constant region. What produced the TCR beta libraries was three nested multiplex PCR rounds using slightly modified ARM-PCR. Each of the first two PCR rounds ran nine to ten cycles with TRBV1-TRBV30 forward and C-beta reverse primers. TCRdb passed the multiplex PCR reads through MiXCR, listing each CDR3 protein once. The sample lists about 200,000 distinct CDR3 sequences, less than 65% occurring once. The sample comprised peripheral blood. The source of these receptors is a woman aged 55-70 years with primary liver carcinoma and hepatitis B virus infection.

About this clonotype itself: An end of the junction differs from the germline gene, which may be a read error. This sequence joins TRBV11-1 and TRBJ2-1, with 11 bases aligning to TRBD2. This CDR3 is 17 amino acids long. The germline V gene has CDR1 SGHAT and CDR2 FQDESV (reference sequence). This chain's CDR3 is CASSSTIAGGPISEQFF. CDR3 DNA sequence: TGCGCCAGCAGCTCCACTATAGCGGGAGGGCCGATCAGTGAGCAGTTCTTC. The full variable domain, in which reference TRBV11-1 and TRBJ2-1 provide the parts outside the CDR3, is EAEVAQSPRYKITEKSQAVAFWCDPISGHATLYWYRQILGQGPELLVQFQDESVVDDSQLPKDRFSAERLKGVDSTLKIQPAELGDSAMYLCASSSTIAGGPISEQFFGPGTRLTVL.

CDR3 amino acids: CASSLTCREQFF. The CDR3 region has the DNA TGTGCCAGCAGCTTGACCTGTCGCGAGCAGTTCTTC. The gene calls are TRBV7-9 and TRBJ2-1; D remains ambiguous. Germline V gene data show CDR1 as SEHNR and CDR2 as FQNEAQ (reference sequence). Trimming pared 3 bases from V and 10 bases from J, leaving 10 bases between. This CDR3 has 12 residues.

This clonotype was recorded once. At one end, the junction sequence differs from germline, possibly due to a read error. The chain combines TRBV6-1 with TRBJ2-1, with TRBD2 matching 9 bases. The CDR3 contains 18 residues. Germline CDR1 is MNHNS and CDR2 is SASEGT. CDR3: CASSVREGCLMSYDEQFF. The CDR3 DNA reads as TGTGCCAGCAGTGTGCGGGAGGGCTGTCTTATGTCCTACGATGAGCAGTTCTTC.

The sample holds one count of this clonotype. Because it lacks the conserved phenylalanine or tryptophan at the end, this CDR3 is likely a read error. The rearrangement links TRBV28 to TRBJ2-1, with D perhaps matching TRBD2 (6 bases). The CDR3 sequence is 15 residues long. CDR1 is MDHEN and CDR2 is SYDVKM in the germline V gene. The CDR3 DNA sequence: TGTGCTAGCAGTTTAGGAGGGAGCTCCTACAATGAGCAGTTCTCC. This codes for CASSLGGSSYNEQFS.

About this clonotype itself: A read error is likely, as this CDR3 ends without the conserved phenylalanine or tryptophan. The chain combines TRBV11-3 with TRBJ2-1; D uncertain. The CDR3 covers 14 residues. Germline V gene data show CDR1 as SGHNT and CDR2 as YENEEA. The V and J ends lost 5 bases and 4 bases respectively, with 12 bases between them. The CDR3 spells CASSPGPSYNEQFL. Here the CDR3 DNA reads TGTGCCAGCAGCCCGGGCCCCTCATACAATGAGCAGTTCCTC.

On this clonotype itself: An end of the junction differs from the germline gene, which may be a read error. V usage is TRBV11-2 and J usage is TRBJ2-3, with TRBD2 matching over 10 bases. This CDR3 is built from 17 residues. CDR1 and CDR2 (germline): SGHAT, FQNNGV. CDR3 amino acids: CASSFMGLATSTDTHYF. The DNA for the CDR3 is TGTGCCAGCAGCTTTATGGGACTAGCGACTAGCACAGATACGCATTATTTT.

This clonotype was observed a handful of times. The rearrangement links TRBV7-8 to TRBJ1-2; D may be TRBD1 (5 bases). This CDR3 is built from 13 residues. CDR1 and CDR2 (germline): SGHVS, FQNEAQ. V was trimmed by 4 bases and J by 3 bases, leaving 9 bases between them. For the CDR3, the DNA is TGTGCCAGCAGCTCCGACAGCCACTATGGCTACACCTTC. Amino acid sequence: CASSSDSHYGYTF.

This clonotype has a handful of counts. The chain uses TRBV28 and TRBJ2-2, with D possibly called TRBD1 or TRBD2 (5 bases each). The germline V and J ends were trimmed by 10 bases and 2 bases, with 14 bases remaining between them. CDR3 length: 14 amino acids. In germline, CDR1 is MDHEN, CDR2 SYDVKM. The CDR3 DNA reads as TGTGCCATTCCGGGACCGCATAACACCGGGGAGCTGTTTTTT. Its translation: CAIPGPHNTGELFF.

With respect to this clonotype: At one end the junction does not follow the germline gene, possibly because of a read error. The CDR3 loop is CASSFPQGPYTGELFF. The CDR3 DNA follows: TGCGCCAGCAGTTTCCCACAGGGGCCTTACACCGGGGAGCTGTTTTTT. The rearrangement uses TRBV28 and TRBJ2-2; 7 positions agree with TRBD1. Per germline, CDR1 MDHEN and CDR2 SYDVKM. The CDR3 spans 16 residues.

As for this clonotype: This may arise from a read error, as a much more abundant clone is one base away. The CDR3 nucleotides are TGTGCCATCACCTTGACAGGGTGGGGGAACACTGAAGCTTTCTTT. Its translation: CAITLTGWGNTEAFF. The chain employs TRBV6-5 and TRBJ1-1; 7 nucleotides agree with TRBD1. The CDR3 spans 15 residues. CDR1 MNHEY and CDR2 SVGAGI come from the germline V gene. V shed 10 bases, J shed 1 base, and the junction held 12 bases outside the gene matches.

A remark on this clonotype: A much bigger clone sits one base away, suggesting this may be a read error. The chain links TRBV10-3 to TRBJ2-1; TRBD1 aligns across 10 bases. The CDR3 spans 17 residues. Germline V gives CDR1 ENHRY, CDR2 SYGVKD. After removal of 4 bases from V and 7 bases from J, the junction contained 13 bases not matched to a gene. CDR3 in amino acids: CAISGGGPGQGMNEQFF. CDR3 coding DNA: TGTGCCATCAGTGGTGGGGGTCCGGGACAGGGGATGAATGAGCAGTTCTTC.

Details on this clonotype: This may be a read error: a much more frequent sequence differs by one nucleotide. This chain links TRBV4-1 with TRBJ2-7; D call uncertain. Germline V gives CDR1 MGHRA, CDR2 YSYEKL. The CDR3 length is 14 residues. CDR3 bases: TGCGCCAGCAGCCAAGCGGAGAGCTCCAACGAGCAGTACTTC. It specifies CASSQAESSNEQYF.

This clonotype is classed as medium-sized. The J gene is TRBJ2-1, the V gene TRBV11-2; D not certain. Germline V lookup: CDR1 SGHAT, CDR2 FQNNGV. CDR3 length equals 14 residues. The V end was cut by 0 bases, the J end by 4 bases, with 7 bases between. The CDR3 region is CASSLDGLYNEQFF. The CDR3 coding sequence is TGTGCCAGCAGCTTAGATGGCTTGTACAATGAGCAGTTCTTC.

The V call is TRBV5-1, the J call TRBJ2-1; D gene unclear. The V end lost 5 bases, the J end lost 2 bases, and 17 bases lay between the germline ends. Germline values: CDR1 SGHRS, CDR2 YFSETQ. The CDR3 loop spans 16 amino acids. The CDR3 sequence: CASSYYSRSTYNEQFF. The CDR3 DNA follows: TGCGCCAGCAGTTATTACTCCCGCTCAACCTACAATGAGCAGTTCTTC.

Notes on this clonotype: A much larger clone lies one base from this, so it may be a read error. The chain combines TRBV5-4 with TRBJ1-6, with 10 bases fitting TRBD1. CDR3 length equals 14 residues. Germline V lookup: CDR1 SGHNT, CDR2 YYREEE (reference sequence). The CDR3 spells CTSSWGQGNSPLHF. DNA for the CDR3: TGTACCAGCAGCTGGGGACAGGGGAATTCACCCCTCCACTTT.

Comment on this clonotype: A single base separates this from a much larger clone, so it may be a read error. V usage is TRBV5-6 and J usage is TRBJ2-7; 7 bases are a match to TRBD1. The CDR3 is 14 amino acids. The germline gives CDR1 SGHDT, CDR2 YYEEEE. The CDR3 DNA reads TGTGCCAGCTGGTTCAGGGGGAGAACCTACGAGCAGTGCTTC. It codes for CASWFRGRTYEQCF. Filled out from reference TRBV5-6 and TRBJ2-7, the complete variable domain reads DAGVTQSPTHLIKTRGQQVTLRCSPKSGHDTVSWYQQALGQGPQFIFQYYEEEERQRGNFPDRFSGHQFPNYSSELNVNALLLGDSALYLCASWFRGRTYEQCFGPGTRLTVT.

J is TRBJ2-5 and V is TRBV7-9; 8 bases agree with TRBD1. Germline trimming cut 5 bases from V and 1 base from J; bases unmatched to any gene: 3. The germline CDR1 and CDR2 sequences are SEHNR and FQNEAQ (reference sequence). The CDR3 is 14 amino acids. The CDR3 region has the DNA TGTGCCAGCAGCCATGACAGGGGCCAAGAGACCCAGTACTTC. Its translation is CASSHDRGQETQYF.

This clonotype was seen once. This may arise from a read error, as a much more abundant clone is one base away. In DNA form, the CDR3 reads TGCGCCAACAGCTTGACACCAACAACTAATGAAAAACTGTTTTTT. It specifies CANSLTPTTNEKLFF. The chain links TRBV5-1 to TRBJ1-4; D unclear. Germline CDR1 SGHRS, CDR2 YFSETQ. The CDR3 has 15 residues.

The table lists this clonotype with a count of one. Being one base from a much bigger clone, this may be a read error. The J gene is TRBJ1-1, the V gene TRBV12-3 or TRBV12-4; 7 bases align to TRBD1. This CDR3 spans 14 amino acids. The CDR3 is CASRTQGRNTETFF. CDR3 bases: TGTGCCAGCAGAACACAGGGGAGGAACACTGAAACTTTCTTT.

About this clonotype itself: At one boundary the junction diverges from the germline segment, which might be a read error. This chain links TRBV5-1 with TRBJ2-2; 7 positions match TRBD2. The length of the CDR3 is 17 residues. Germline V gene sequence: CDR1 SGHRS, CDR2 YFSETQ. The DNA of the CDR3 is TGCGCCAGCAGCTTGGTGTCTAGCGGAAAAAACACCGGGGAACTGTTTTTT. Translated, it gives CASSLVSSGKNTGELFF. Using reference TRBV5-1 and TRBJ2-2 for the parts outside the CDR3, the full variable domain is KAGVTQTPRYLIKTRGQQVTLSCSPISGHRSVSWYQQTPGQGLQFLFEYFSETQRNKGNFPGRFSGRQFSNSRSEMNVSTLELGDSALYLCASSLVSSGKNTGELFFGEGSRLTVL.

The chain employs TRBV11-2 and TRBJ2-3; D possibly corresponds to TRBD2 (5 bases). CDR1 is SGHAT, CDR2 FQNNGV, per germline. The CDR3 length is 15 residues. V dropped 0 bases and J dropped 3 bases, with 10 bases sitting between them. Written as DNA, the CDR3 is TGTGCCAGCAGCTTAGACAGGAGGTGGACAGATACGCAGTATTTT. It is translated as CASSLDRRWTDTQYF. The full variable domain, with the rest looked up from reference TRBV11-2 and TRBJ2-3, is EAGVAQSPRYKIIEKRQSVAFWCNPISGHATLYWYQQILGQGPKLLIQFQNNGVVDDSQLPKDRFSAERLKGVDSTLKIQPAKLEDSAVYLCASSLDRRWTDTQYFGPGTRLTVL.

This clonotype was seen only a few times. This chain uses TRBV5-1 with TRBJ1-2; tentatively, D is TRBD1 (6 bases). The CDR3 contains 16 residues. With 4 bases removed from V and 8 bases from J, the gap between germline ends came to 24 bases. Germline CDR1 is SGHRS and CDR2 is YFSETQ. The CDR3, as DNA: TGCGCCAGCAGCCGTATTCCAGGGGAGGAGTGGGGAGGCTACACCTTC. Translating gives CASSRIPGEEWGGYTF.

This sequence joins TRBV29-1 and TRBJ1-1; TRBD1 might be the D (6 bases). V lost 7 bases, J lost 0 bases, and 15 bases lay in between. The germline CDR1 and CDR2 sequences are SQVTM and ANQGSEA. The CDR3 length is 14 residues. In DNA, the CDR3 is TGCAGCGCCGCAGAGGGGGGTATGAACACTGAAGCTTTCTTT. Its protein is CSAAEGGMNTEAFF.

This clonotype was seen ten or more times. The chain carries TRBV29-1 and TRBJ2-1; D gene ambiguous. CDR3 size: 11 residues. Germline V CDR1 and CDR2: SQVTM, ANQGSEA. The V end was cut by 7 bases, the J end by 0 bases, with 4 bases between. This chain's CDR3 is CSGASYNEQFF. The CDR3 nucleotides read TGCAGCGGGGCCTCCTACAATGAGCAGTTCTTC.

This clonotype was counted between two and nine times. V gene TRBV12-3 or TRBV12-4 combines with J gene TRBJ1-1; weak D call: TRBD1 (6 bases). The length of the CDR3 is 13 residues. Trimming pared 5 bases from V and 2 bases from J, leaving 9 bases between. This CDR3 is CASSGQHNTEAFF. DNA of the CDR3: TGTGCCAGCAGTGGACAGCATAACACTGAAGCTTTCTTT.

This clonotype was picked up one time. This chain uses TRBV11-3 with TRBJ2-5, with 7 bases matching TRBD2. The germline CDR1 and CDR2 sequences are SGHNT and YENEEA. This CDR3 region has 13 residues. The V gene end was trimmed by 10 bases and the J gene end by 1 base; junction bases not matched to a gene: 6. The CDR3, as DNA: TGTGCCAACAACGGCGGGAGCCAAGAGACCCAGTACTTC. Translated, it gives CANNGGSQETQYF.

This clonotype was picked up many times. This CDR3 reads CASRPMGAASNNEQFF. CDR3 nucleotides: TGTGCCAGCCGCCCGATGGGAGCGGCCTCGAACAATGAGCAGTTCTTC. V and J are TRBV7-8 and TRBJ2-1; possibly TRBD2 for D (5 bases). The CDR3 has 16 amino acids. V shed 8 bases and J shed 5 bases, with 22 bases lying between them. The germline V gene has CDR1 SGHVS and CDR2 FQNEAQ. The full variable domain, its missing parts supplied by reference TRBV7-8 and TRBJ2-1, is GAGVSQSPRYKVAKRGQDVALRCDPISGHVSLFWYQQALGQGPEFLTYFQNEAQLDKSGLPSDRFFAERPEGSVSTLKIQRTQQEDSAVYLCASRPMGAASNNEQFFGPGTRLTVL.

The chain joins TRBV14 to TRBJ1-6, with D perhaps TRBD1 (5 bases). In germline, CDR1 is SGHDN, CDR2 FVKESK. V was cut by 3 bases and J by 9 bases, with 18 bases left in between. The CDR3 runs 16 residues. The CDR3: CASSHLGDQNSSPLHF. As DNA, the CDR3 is TGTGCCAGCAGCCACCTAGGGGACCAAAACAGTTCACCCCTCCACTTT.